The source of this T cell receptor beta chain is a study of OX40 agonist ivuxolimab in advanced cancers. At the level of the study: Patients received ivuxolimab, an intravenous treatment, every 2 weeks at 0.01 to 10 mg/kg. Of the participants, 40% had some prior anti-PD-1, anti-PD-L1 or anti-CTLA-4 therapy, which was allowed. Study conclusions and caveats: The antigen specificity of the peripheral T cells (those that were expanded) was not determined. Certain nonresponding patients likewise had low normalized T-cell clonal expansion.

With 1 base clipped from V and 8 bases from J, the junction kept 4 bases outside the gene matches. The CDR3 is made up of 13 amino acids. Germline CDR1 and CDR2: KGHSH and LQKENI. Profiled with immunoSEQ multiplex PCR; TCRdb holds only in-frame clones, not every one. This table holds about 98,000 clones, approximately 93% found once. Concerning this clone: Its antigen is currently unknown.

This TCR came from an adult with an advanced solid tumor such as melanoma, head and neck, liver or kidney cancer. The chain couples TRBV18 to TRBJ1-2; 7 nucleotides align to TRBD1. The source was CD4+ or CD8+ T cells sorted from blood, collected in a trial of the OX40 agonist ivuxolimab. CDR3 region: CASSPRDSSGYTF. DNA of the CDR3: TGTGCCAGCTCACCACGGGACAGCTCGGGCTACACCTTC.